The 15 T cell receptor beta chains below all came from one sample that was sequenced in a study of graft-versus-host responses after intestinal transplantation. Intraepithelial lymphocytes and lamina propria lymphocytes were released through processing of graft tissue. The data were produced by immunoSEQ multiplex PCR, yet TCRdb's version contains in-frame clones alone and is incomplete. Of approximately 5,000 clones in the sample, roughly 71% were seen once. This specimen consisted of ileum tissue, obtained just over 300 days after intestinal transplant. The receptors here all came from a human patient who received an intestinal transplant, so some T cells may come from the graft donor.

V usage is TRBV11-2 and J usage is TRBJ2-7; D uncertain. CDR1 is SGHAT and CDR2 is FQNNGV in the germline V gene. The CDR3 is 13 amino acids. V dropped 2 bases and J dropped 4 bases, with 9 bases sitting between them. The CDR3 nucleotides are TGTGCCAGCAGCTTAACTGGCCTGTACGAGCAGTACTTC. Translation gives CASSLTGLYEQYF.

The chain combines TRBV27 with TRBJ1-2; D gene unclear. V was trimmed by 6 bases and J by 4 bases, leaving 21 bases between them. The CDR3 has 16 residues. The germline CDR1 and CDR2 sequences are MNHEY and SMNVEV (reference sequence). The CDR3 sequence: CASSSLFGSGFYGYTF. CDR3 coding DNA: TGTGCCAGCAGCTCCTTATTTGGAAGCGGCTTCTATGGCTACACCTTC.

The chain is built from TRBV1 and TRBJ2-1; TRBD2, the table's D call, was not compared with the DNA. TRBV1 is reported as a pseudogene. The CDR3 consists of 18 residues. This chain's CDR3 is CTSSHLSTQRSVYNEQFF. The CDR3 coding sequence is TGCACCAGCAGCCACCTCTCGACCCAGCGATCTGTCTACAATGAGCAGTTCTTC.

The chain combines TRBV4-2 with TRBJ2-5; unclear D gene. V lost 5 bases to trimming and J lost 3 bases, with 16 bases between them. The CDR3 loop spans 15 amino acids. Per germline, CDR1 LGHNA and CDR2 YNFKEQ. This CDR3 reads CASSSWMLFKETQYF. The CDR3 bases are TGTGCCAGCAGCTCCTGGATGTTATTTAAAGAGACCCAGTACTTC.

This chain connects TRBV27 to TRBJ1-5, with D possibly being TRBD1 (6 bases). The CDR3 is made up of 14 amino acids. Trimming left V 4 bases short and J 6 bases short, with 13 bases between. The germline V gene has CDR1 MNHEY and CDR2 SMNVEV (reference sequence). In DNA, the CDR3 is TGTGCCAGCAGTTGGGGGCCCCAGGTTCAGCCCCAGCATTTT. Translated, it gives CASSWGPQVQPQHF.

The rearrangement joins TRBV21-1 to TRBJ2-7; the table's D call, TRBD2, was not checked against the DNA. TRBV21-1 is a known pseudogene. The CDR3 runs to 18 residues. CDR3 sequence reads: CASSKILFPAGFSYEQYF. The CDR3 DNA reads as TGTGCCAGCAGCAAGATCCTCTTTCCAGCGGGGTTCTCCTACGAGCAGTACTTC.

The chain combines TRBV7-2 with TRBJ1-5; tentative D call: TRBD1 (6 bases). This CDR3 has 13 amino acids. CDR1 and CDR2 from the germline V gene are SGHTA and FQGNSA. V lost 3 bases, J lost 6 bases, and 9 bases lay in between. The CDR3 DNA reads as TGTGCCAGCAGCTTGGGGGGGGCTCAGCCCCAGCATTTT. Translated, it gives CASSLGGAQPQHF.

CDR3 in amino acids: CASSVVTHLNNEQFF. The CDR3 nucleotides are TGTGCCAGCAGCGTAGTAACTCACCTCAACAATGAGCAGTTCTTC. J is TRBJ2-1 and V is TRBV9; no definite D call. The CDR3 loop spans 15 amino acids. With 0 bases removed from V and 5 bases from J, the gap between germline ends came to 12 bases. Germline V lookup: CDR1 SGDLS, CDR2 YYNGEE. Full variable domain (missing parts from reference TRBV9 and TRBJ2-1): DSGVTQTPKHLITATGQRVTLRCSPRSGDLSVYWYQQSLDQGLQFLIQYYNGEERAKGNILERFSAQQFPDLHSELNLSSLELGDSALYFCASSVVTHLNNEQFFGPGTRLTVL.

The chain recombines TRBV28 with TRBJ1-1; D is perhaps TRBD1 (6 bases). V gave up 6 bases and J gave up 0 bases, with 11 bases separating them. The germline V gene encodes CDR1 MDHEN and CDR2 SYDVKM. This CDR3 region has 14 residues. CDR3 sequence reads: CASSIGQMNTEAFF. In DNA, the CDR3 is TGTGCCAGCAGCATCGGACAGATGAACACTGAAGCTTTCTTT. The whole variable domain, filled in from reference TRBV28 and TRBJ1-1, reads DVKVTQSSRYLVKRTGEKVFLECVQDMDHENMFWYRQDPGLGLRLIYFSYDVKMKEKGDIPEGYSVSREKKERFSLILESASTNQTSMYLCASSIGQMNTEAFFGQGTRLTVV.

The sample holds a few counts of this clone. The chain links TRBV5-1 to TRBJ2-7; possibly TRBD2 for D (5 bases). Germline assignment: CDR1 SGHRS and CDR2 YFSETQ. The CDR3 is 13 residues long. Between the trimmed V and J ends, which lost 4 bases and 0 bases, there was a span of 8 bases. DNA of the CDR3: TGCGCCAGCAGCCCGACTATCTCCTACGAGCAGTACTTC. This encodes CASSPTISYEQYF.

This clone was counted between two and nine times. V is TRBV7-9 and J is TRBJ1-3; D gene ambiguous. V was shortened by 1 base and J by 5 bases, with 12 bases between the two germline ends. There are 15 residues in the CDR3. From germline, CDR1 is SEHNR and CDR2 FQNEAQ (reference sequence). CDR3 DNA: TGTGCCAGCAGCTTAGTGCGGACGCTAAGAAACACCATATATTTT. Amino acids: CASSLVRTLRNTIYF. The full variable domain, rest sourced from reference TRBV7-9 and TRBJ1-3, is DTGVSQNPRHKITKRGQNVTFRCDPISEHNRLYWYRQTLGQGPEFLTYFQNEAQLEKSRLLSDRFSAERPKGSFSTLEIQRTEQGDSAMYLCASSLVRTLRNTIYFGEGSWLTVV.

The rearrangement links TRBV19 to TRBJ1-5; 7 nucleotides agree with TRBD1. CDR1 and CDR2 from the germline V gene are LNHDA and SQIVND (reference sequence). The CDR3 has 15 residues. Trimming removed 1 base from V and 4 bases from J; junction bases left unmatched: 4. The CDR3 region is CASSIGTGFNQPQHF. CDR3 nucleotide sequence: TGTGCCAGTAGTATAGGGACAGGCTTTAATCAGCCCCAGCATTTT.

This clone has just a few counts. The CDR3 loop reads CASSFKGGEAFF. In nucleotides, the CDR3 is TGTGCCAGCAGTTTCAAGGGAGGGGAAGCTTTCTTT. This chain joins TRBV28 and TRBJ1-1; no clear D. This CDR3 contains 12 residues. Trimming stripped 3 bases from V and 8 bases from J, with 10 bases between. The germline V gene encodes CDR1 MDHEN and CDR2 SYDVKM.

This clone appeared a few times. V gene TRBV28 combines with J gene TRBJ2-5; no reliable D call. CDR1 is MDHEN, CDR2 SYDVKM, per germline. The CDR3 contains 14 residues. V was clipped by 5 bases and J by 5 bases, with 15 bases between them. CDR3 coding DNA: TGTGCCAGCAGTCTTGATCCGGTCCGGGAGACCCAGTACTTC. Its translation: CASSLDPVRETQYF.

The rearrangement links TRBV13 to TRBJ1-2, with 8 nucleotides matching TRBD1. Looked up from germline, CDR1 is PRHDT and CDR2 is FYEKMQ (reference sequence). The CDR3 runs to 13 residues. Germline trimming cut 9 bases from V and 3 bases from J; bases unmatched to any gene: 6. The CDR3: CARGQEEYYGYTF. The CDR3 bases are TGTGCCAGGGGACAGGAAGAGTACTATGGCTACACCTTC.